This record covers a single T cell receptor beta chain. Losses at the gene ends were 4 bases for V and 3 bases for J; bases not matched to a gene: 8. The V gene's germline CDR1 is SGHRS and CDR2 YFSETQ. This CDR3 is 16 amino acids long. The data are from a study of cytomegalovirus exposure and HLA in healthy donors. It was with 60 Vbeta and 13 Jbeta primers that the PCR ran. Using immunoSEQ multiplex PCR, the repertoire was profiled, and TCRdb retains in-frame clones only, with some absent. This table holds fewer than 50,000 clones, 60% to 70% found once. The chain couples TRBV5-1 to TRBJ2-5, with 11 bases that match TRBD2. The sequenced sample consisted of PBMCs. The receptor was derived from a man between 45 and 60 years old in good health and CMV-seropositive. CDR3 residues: CASSLRLAGLKETQYF. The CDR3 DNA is TGCGCCAGCAGCCTCCGACTAGCGGGGCTTAAAGAGACCCAGTACTTC.